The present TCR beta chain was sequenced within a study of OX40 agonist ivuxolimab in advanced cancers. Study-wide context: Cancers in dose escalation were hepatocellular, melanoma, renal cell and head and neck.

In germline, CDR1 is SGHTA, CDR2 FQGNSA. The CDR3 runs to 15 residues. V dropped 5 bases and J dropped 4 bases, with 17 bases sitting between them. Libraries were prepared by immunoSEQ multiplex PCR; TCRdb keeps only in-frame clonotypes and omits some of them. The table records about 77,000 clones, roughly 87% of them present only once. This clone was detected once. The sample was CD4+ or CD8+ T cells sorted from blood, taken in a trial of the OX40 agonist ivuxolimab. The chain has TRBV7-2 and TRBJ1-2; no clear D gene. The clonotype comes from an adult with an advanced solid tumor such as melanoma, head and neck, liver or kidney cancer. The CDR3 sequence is CASSPLGSLLYGYTF. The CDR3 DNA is TGTGCCAGCAGCCCGCTAGGTAGCCTACTCTATGGCTACACCTTC.